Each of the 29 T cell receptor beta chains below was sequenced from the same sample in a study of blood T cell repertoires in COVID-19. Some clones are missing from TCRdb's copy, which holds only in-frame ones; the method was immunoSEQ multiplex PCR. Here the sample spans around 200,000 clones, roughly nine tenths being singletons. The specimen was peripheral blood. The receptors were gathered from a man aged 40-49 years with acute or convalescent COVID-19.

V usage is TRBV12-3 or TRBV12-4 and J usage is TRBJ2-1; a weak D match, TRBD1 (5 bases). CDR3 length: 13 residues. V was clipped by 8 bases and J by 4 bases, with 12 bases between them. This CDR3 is CASSSGAYNEQFF. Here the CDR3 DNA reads TGTGCCAGCTCCTCTGGGGCTTACAATGAGCAGTTCTTC.

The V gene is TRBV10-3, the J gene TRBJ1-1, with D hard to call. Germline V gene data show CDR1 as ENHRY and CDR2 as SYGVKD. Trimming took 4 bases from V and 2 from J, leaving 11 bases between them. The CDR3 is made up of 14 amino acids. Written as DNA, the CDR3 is TGTGCCATCAGTGGGGCAGGTATCAACACTGAAGCTTTCTTT. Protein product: CAISGAGINTEAFF.

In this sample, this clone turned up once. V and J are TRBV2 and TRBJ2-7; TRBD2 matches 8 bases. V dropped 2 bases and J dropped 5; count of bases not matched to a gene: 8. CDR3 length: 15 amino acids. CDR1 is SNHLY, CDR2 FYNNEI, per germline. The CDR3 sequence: CASSESASGPNEQYF. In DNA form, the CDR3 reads TGTGCCAGCAGTGAATCGGCTAGCGGGCCTAACGAGCAGTACTTC.

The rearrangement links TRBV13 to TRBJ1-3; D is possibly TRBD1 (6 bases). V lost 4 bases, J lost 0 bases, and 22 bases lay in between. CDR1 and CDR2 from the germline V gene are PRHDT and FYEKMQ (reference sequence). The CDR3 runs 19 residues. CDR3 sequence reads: CASSYRVTGHRDSGNTIYF. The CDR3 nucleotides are TGTGCCAGCAGCTATAGGGTAACAGGGCACAGAGACTCTGGAAACACCATATATTTT.

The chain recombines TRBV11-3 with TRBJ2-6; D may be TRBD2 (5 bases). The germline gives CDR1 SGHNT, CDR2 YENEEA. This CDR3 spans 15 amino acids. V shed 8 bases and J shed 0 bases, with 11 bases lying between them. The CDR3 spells CASRGGGSGANVLTF. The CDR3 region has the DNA TGTGCCAGCCGGGGTGGAGGCTCTGGGGCCAACGTCCTGACTTTC. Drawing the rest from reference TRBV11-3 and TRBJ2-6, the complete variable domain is EAGVVQSPRYKIIEKKQPVAFWCNPISGHNTLYWYLQNLGQGPELLIRYENEEAVDDSQLPKDRFSAERLKGVDSTLKIQPAELGDSAVYLCASRGGGSGANVLTFGAGSRLTVL.

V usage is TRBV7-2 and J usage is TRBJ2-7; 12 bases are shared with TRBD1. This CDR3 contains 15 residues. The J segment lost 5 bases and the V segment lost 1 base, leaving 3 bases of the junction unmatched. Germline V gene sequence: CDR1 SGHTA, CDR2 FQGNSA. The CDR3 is CASSLVGTGGHEQYF. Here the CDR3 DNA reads TGTGCCAGCAGCTTAGTTGGGACAGGGGGCCACGAGCAGTACTTC. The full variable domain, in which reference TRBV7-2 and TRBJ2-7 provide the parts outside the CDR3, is GAGVSQSPSNKVTEKGKDVELRCDPISGHTALYWYRQSLGQGLEFLIYFQGNSAPDKSGLPSDRFSAERTGGSVSTLTIQRTQQEDSAVYLCASSLVGTGGHEQYFGPGTRLTVT.

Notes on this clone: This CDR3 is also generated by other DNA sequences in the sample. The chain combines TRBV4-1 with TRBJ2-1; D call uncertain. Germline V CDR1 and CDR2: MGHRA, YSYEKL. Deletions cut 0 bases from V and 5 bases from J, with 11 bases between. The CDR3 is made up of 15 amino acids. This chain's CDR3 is CASSQDESQNNEQFF. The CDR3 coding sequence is TGCGCCAGCAGCCAAGATGAAAGCCAAAACAATGAGCAGTTCTTC.

CDR3 DNA sequence: TGTGCCAGCAGTTACTCCGAGACTAGCGGCCTGGAGCAGTACTTC. Its protein is CASSYSETSGLEQYF. This chain uses TRBV6-2 or TRBV6-3 with TRBJ2-7, with TRBD2 matching 9 bases. Germline values: CDR1 MNHEY, CDR2 SVGEGT. The V segment lost 0 bases and the J segment 7 bases; nucleotides outside the gene matches: 7. The CDR3 runs to 15 residues.

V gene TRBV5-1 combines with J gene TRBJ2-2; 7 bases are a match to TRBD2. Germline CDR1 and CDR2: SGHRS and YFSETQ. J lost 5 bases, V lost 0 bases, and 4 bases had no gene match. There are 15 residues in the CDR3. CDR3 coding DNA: TGCGCCAGCAGCTTGGACAAGGGAGGGACCGGGGAGCTGTTTTTT. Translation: CASSLDKGGTGELFF.

CDR3 nucleotides: TGTGCCAGCAGTAATTACGGACAGGGTCTCTATGGCTACACCTTC. Its translation is CASSNYGQGLYGYTF. The gene calls are TRBV6-5 and TRBJ1-2; 8 bases are a match to TRBD1. The V gene's germline CDR1 is MNHEY and CDR2 SVGAGI. The CDR3 is 15 amino acids. V shed 5 bases, J shed 4 bases, and the junction held 9 bases outside the gene matches.

The DNA for the CDR3 is TGCGCCAGCGGGTTTTTAGCGGGGGTTGGGGATGAGCAGTTCTTC. It translates to CASGFLAGVGDEQFF. The chain recombines TRBV5-1 with TRBJ2-1, with 9 bases matching TRBD2. Per the germline V gene, CDR1 is SGHRS and CDR2 is YFSETQ. J lost 8 bases, V lost 7 bases, and 13 bases had no gene match. CDR3 size: 15 residues.

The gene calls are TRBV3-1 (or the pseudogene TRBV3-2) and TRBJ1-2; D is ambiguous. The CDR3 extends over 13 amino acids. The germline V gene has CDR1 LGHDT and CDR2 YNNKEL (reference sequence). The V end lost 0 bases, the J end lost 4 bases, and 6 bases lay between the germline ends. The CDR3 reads CASSQDRPYGYTF. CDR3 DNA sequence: TGTGCCAGCAGCCAAGACAGGCCCTATGGCTACACCTTC.

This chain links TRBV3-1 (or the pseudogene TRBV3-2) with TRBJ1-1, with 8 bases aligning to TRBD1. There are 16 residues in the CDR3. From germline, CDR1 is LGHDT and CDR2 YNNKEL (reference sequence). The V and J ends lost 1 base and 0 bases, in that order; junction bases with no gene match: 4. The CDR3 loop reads CASSQANRGMNTEAFF. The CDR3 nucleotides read TGTGCCAGCAGCCAAGCCAACAGGGGGATGAACACTGAAGCTTTCTTT.

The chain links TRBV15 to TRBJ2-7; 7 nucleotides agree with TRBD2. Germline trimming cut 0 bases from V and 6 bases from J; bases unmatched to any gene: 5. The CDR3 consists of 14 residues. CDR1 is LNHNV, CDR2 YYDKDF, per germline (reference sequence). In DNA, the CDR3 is TGTGCCACCAGCAGAGATTGGGGGGGAGGCGAGCAGTACTTC. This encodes CATSRDWGGGEQYF.

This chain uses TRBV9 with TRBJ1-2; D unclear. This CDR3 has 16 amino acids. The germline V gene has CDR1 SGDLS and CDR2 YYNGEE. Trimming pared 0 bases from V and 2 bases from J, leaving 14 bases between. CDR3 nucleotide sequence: TGTGCCAGCAGCGTAGATCTAGCCGCTAACAACTATGGCTACACCTTC. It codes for CASSVDLAANNYGYTF.

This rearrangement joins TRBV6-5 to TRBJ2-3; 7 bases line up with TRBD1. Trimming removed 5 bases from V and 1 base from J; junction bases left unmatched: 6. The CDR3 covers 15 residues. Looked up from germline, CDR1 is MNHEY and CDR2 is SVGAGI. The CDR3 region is CASSRSGGRTDTQYF. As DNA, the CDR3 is TGTGCCAGCAGTCGTTCAGGGGGTCGCACAGATACGCAGTATTTT.

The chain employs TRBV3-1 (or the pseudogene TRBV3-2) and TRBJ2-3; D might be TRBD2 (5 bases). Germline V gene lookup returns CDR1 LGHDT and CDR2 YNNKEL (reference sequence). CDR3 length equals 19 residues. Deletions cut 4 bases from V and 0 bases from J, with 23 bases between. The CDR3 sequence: CASSPLRSRGFTSTDTQYF. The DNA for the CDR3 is TGTGCCAGCAGCCCCCTCCGCAGCCGGGGATTTACTAGCACAGATACGCAGTATTTT.

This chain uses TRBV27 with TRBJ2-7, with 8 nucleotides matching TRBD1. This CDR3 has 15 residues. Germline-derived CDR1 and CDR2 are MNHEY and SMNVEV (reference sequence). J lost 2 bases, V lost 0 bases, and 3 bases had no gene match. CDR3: CASSLSDRAAYEQYF. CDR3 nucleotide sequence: TGTGCCAGCAGTTTATCGGACAGGGCTGCCTACGAGCAGTACTTC.

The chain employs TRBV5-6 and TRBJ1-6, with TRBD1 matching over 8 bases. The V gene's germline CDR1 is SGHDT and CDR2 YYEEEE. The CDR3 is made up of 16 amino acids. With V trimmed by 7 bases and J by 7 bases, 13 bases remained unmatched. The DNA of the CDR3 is TGTGCCAGCTTATTCCGGACAGGGCACACAAATTCACCCCTCCACTTT. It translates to CASLFRTGHTNSPLHF.

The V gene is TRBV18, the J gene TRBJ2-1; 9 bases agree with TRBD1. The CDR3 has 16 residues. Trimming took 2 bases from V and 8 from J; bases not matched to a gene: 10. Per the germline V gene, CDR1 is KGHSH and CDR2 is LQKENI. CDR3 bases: TGTGCCAGCTCACCAATGCCGGGACAGGGTAACTATGAGCAGTTCTTC. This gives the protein CASSPMPGQGNYEQFF.

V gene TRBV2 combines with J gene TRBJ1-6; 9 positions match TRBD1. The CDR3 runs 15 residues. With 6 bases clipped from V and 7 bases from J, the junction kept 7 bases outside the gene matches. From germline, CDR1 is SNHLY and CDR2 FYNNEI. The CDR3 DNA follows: TGTGCCAGCAGGGGGACAGGGAGTAACAATTCACCCCTCCACTTT. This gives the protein CASRGTGSNNSPLHF.

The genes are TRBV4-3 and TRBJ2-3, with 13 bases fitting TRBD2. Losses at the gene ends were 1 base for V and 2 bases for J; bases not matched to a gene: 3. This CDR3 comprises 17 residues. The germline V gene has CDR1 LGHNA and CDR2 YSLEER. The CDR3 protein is CASSQAGLAGLTDTQYF. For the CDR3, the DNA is TGCGCCAGCAGCCAAGCGGGACTAGCGGGGCTCACAGATACGCAGTATTTT.

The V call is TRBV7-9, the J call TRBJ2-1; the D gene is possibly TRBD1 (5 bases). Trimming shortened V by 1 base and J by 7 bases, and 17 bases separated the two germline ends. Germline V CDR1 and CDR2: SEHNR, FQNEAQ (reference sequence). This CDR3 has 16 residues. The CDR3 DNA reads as TGTGCCAGCAGCTTAGGGTGGGGCAGGTTTGGGAATGAGCAGTTCTTC. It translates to CASSLGWGRFGNEQFF. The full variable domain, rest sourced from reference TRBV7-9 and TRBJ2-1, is DTGVSQNPRHKITKRGQNVTFRCDPISEHNRLYWYRQTLGQGPEFLTYFQNEAQLEKSRLLSDRFSAERPKGSFSTLEIQRTEQGDSAMYLCASSLGWGRFGNEQFFGPGTRLTVL.

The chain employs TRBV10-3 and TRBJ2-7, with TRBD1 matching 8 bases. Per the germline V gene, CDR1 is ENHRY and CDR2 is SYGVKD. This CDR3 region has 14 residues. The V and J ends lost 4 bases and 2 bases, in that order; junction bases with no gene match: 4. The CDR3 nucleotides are TGTGCCATCAGTGGAACAGGGGGGACCTACGAGCAGTACTTC. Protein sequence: CAISGTGGTYEQYF.

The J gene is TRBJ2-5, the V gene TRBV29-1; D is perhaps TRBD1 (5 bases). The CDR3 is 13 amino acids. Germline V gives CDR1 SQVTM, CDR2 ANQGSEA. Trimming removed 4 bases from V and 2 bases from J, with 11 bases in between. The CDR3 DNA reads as TGCAGCGTTGTTAAGGGGCCGCAAGAGACCCAGTACTTC. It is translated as CSVVKGPQETQYF. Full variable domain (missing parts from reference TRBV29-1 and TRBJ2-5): SAVISQKPSRDICQRGTSLTIQCQVDSQVTMMFWYRQQPGQSLTLIATANQGSEATYESGFVIDKFPISRPNLTFSTLTVSNMSPEDSSIYLCSVVKGPQETQYFGPGTRLLVL.

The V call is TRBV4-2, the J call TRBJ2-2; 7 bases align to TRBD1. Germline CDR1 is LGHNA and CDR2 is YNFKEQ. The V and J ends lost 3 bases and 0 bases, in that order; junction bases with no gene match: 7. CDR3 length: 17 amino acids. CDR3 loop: CASSQSTGAANTGELFF. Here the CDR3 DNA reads TGTGCCAGCAGCCAGTCAACAGGGGCCGCGAACACCGGGGAGCTGTTTTTT.

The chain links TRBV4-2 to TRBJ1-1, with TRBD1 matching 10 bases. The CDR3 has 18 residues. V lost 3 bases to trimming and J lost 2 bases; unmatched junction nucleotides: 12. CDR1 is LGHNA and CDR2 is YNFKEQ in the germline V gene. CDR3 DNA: TGTGCCAGCAGCCACTCCGGGACAGGGGTCGGGGGTAACACTGAAGCTTTCTTT. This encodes CASSHSGTGVGGNTEAFF.

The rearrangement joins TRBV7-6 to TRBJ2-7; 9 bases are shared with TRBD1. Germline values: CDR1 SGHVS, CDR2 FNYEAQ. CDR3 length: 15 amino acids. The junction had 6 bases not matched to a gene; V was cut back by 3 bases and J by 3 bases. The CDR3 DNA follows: TGTGCCAGCAGCTTTACCGGGACAGGGATCTACGAGCAGTACTTC. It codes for CASSFTGTGIYEQYF. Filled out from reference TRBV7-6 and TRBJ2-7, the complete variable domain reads GAGVSQSPRYKVTKRGQDVALRCDPISGHVSLYWYRQALGQGPEFLTYFNYEAQQDKSGLPNDRFSAERPEGSISTLTIQRTEQRDSAMYRCASSFTGTGIYEQYFGPGTRLTVT.

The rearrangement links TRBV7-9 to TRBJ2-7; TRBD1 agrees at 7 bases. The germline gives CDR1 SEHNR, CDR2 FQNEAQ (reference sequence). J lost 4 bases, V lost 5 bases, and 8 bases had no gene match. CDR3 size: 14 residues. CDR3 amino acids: CASSPVGQPYEQYF. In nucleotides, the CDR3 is TGTGCCAGCAGCCCAGTGGGACAGCCGTACGAGCAGTACTTC.